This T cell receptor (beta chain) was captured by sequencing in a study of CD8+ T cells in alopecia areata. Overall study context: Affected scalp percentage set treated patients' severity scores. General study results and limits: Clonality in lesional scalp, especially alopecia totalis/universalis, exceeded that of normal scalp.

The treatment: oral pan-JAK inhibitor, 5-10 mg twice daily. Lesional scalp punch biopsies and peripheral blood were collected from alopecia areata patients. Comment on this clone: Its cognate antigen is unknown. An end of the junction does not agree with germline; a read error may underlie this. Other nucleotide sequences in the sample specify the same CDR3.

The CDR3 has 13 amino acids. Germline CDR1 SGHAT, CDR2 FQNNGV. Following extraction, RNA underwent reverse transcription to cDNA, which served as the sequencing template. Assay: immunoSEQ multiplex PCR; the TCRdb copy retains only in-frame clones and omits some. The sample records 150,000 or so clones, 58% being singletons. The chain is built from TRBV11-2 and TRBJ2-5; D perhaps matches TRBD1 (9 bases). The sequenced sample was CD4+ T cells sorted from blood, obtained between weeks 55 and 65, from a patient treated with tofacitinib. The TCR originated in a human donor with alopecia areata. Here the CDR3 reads CASSLAGQGTQYF. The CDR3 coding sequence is TGTGCTAGCAGCTTAGCGGGACAGGGGACCCAGTACTTC. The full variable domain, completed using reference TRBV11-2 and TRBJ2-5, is EAGVAQSPRYKIIEKRQSVAFWCNPISGHATLYWYQQILGQGPKLLIQFQNNGVVDDSQLPKDRFSAERLKGVDSTLKIQPAKLEDSAVYLCASSLAGQGTQYFGPGTRLLVL.